A selection of T cell receptor beta chains follows, all from one sample in a study of blood T cell repertoires in COVID-19. Only in-frame clones appear in the TCRdb table, and some are missing; sequencing was by immunoSEQ multiplex PCR. This sample has about 180,000 clones, with around 87% found just once. The sequencing input was peripheral blood. The receptors were gathered from a man aged 40-50 years with active or convalescent COVID-19. CDR3s include the opening cysteine and the closing phenylalanine or tryptophan. The order of the fields is J gene, clone size, V gene, D gene, CDR3 protein, CDR3 DNA. D genes are given only for firm matches. Clone size is stated in some rows and not others, as once, few, many or a class when expanded.

J: TRBJ1-6; size: once; V: TRBV25-1; D: NA; CDR3: CASSESTPTGGSPLHF; DNA: TGTGCCAGCAGTGAATCGACCCCCACCGGGGGTTCACCCCTCCACTTT
J: TRBJ1-1; size: NA; V: TRBV12-3/TRBV12-4; D: NA; CDR3: CASSLQVNTEAFF; DNA: TGTGCCAGCAGTTTACAGGTGAACACTGAAGCTTTCTTT
J: TRBJ1-2; size: NA; V: TRBV2; D: NA; CDR3: CASISQGGYGYTF; DNA: TGTGCCAGCATCTCACAGGGAGGGTATGGCTACACCTTC
J: TRBJ2-1; size: NA; V: TRBV5-4; D: NA; CDR3: CASSIGQRSNNEQFF; DNA: TGTGCCAGCAGCATAGGACAGCGAAGTAACAATGAGCAGTTCTTC
J: TRBJ1-5; size: NA; V: TRBV30; D: NA; CDR3: CAWSQTTGDQPQHF; DNA: TGTGCCTGGAGTCAAACCACCGGGGATCAGCCCCAGCATTTT
J: TRBJ1-6; size: many; V: TRBV30; D: TRBD1; CDR3: CAWSVGQVNSPLHF; DNA: TGTGCCTGGAGTGTAGGACAGGTCAATTCACCCCTCCACTTT
J: TRBJ2-3; size: once; V: TRBV5-6; D: TRBD1; CDR3: CASTVLPTGVTTDTQYF; DNA: TGTGCCAGCACCGTCCTCCCGACAGGGGTAACCACAGATACGCAGTATTTT
J: TRBJ2-1; size: NA; V: TRBV9; D: TRBD2; CDR3: CASSVEAGGEYNEQFF; DNA: TGTGCCAGCAGCGTAGAAGCCGGGGGGGAGTACAATGAGCAGTTCTTC
J: TRBJ1-5; size: NA; V: TRBV10-1; D: NA; CDR3: CASSANFDSSNQPQHF; DNA: TGCGCCAGCAGTGCCAACTTTGACAGTAGCAATCAGCCCCAGCATTTT
J: TRBJ1-2; size: NA; V: TRBV19; D: NA; CDR3: CASSRGYGYTF; DNA: TGTGCCAGTAGTCGCGGGTATGGCTACACCTTC
J: TRBJ2-7; size: once; V: TRBV6-6; D: NA; CDR3: CASSYGWASYEQYF; DNA: TGTGCCAGCAGTTACGGCTGGGCCTCCTACGAGCAGTACTTC
J: TRBJ1-1; size: NA; V: TRBV29-1; D: NA; CDR3: CSVEVGTEAFF; DNA: TGCAGCGTTGAAGTCGGCACTGAAGCTTTCTTT
J: TRBJ1-1; size: NA; V: TRBV4-1; D: NA; CDR3: CASSQGAPGHSNTEAFF; DNA: TGCGCCAGCAGCCAAGGGGCCCCGGGACACTCTAACACTGAAGCTTTCTTT
J: TRBJ2-1; size: NA; V: TRBV5-4; D: TRBD2; CDR3: CASSFQRSSGGDEQFF; DNA: TGTGCCAGCAGCTTTCAGCGTTCTAGCGGGGGTGATGAGCAGTTCTTC
J: TRBJ2-6; size: NA; V: TRBV19; D: TRBD2; CDR3: CASSASGGQAGANVLTF; DNA: TGTGCCAGTAGTGCTAGCGGGGGCCAGGCGGGGGCCAACGTCCTGACTTTC
J: TRBJ2-3; size: NA; V: TRBV10-1; D: TRBD1; CDR3: CASSDLRQGADTQYF; DNA: TGCGCCAGCAGTGATCTTCGCCAGGGGGCAGATACGCAGTATTTT
J: TRBJ2-1; size: NA; V: TRBV10-3; D: NA; CDR3: CAISWTNTYNEQFF; DNA: TGTGCCATCAGTTGGACAAATACCTACAATGAGCAGTTCTTC
J: TRBJ1-6; size: NA; V: TRBV7-9; D: NA; CDR3: CASGAHSPNSPLHF; DNA: TGTGCCAGCGGGGCCCACTCGCCTAATTCACCCCTCCACTTT
J: TRBJ2-1; size: NA; V: TRBV3-1/TRBV3-2; D: NA; CDR3: CASSQDRAGSYNEQFF; DNA: TGTGCCAGCAGCCAAGATCGCGCGGGCTCCTACAATGAGCAGTTCTTC
J: TRBJ1-2; size: NA; V: TRBV28; D: TRBD1; CDR3: CASSPRNRGAYGYTF; DNA: TGTGCCAGCAGTCCCCGAAACAGGGGAGCCTATGGCTACACCTTC
J: TRBJ2-2; size: NA; V: TRBV5-5; D: TRBD1; CDR3: CASSPALDRGSFAGELFF; DNA: TGTGCCAGCAGTCCAGCTCTTGACAGGGGAAGTTTCGCCGGGGAGCTGTTTTTT
J: TRBJ1-2; size: NA; V: TRBV5-4; D: NA; CDR3: CASGTGGVDYGYTF; DNA: TGTGCCAGCGGAACGGGGGGGGTTGACTATGGCTACACCTTC
J: TRBJ2-7; size: NA; V: TRBV28; D: TRBD1; CDR3: CASSLPGTARGEQYF; DNA: TGTGCCAGCAGTTTACCGGGGACAGCGCGAGGCGAGCAGTACTTC
J: TRBJ1-1; size: NA; V: TRBV11-2; D: NA; CDR3: CASSLGAGNTEAFF; DNA: TGTGCCAGCAGCTTAGGAGCAGGGAACACTGAAGCTTTCTTT
J: TRBJ1-4; size: NA; V: TRBV10-2; D: TRBD1; CDR3: CASSETGGLEKLFF; DNA: TGCGCCAGCAGTGAGACAGGGGGCCTTGAAAAACTGTTTTTT
J: TRBJ1-2; size: NA; V: TRBV19; D: TRBD1; CDR3: CASSMYRGYGYTF; DNA: TGTGCCAGTAGTATGTACAGGGGCTATGGCTACACCTTC
J: TRBJ1-5; size: NA; V: TRBV15; D: TRBD1; CDR3: CATSRDPGQGPWSQHF; DNA: TGTGCCACCAGCAGAGACCCGGGACAGGGGCCTTGGTCCCAGCATTTT
J: TRBJ1-2; size: NA; V: TRBV10-3; D: NA; CDR3: CAINTRQRRGSYGYTF; DNA: TGTGCCATCAACACTCGACAGAGGAGAGGATCCTATGGCTACACCTTC
J: TRBJ2-4; size: few; V: TRBV4-2; D: NA; CDR3: CASSQVGGLAKNIQYF; DNA: TGTGCCAGCAGCCAAGTAGGAGGGTTAGCCAAAAACATTCAGTACTTC
J: TRBJ2-1; size: NA; V: TRBV28; D: TRBD2; CDR3: CASSITSGGDEQFF; DNA: TGTGCCAGCAGTATAACTAGCGGGGGAGATGAGCAGTTCTTC
J: TRBJ1-4; size: NA; V: TRBV2; D: TRBD1; CDR3: CASSAEGQQKLFF; DNA: TGTGCCAGCAGCGCTGAGGGACAGCAGAAACTGTTTTTT
J: TRBJ1-3; size: NA; V: TRBV5-1; D: NA; CDR3: CASSLAVGGQFGNTIYF; DNA: TGCGCCAGCAGCTTGGCCGTGGGAGGCCAATTCGGAAACACCATATATTTT
J: TRBJ1-2; size: NA; V: TRBV29-1; D: TRBD1; CDR3: CSVSRDRGYGYTF; DNA: TGCAGCGTTAGCCGGGACAGGGGCTATGGCTACACCTTC
J: TRBJ1-1; size: NA; V: TRBV5-6; D: NA; CDR3: CASSLLAGSKAFF; DNA: TGTGCCAGCAGCTTGTTGGCAGGGTCCAAAGCTTTCTTT
J: TRBJ1-5; size: NA; V: TRBV6-1; D: NA; CDR3: CASSEETPGTWGQPQHF; DNA: TGTGCCAGCAGTGAAGAAACACCCGGGACATGGGGGCAGCCCCAGCATTTT
J: TRBJ1-2; size: NA; V: TRBV2; D: TRBD1; CDR3: CASIPMGTDRGRGYTF; DNA: TGTGCCAGCATTCCAATGGGGACCGACAGGGGGCGCGGCTACACCTTC
J: TRBJ2-5; size: NA; V: TRBV12-3/TRBV12-4; D: NA; CDR3: CASSLSVLETQYF; DNA: TGTGCCAGCAGTTTATCCGTCCTAGAGACCCAGTACTTC
J: TRBJ1-2; size: once; V: TRBV6-1; D: TRBD1; CDR3: CASSERDRGSYGYTF; DNA: TGTGCCAGCAGTGAGAGGGACAGGGGCTCCTATGGCTACACCTTC
J: TRBJ2-7; size: once; V: TRBV6-5; D: TRBD1; CDR3: CASSYSGQTYEQYF; DNA: TGTGCCAGCAGTTACTCGGGACAGACCTACGAGCAGTACTTC
J: TRBJ1-2; size: NA; V: TRBV15; D: NA; CDR3: CATSRDAPGNTNYGYTF; DNA: TGTGCCACCAGCAGAGATGCGCCAGGGAACACTAACTATGGCTACACCTTC
J: TRBJ1-3; size: NA; V: TRBV18; D: NA; CDR3: CASSPGAGRGNTIYF; DNA: TGTGCCAGCTCACCGGGGGCAGGGCGCGGAAACACCATATATTTT
J: TRBJ2-7; size: NA; V: TRBV7-9; D: TRBD1; CDR3: CASSSELGQGPYEQYF; DNA: TGTGCCAGCAGCTCCGAACTCGGACAGGGGCCCTACGAGCAGTACTTC
J: TRBJ1-1; size: NA; V: TRBV12-3/TRBV12-4; D: NA; CDR3: CASRTTDLTEAFF; DNA: TGTGCCAGCAGGACGACAGACCTCACTGAAGCTTTCTTT
J: TRBJ2-2; size: NA; V: TRBV10-3; D: TRBD2; CDR3: CAIREGTSRTGELFF; DNA: TGTGCCATCAGGGAAGGGACTAGTCGAACCGGGGAGCTGTTTTTT
J: TRBJ1-6; size: NA; V: TRBV2; D: NA; CDR3: CASSGQRESPLHF; DNA: TGTGCCAGCAGTGGACAGAGAGAATCACCCCTCCACTTT
J: TRBJ1-2; size: NA; V: TRBV18; D: TRBD1; CDR3: CASSPRQGVAGGYTF; DNA: TGTGCCAGCTCGCCCCGACAGGGAGTTGCGGGAGGCTACACCTTC
J: TRBJ2-7; size: NA; V: TRBV27; D: TRBD2; CDR3: CASSLTRLAGAYEQYF; DNA: TGTGCCAGCAGTTTGACCCGACTAGCGGGGGCCTACGAGCAGTACTTC
J: TRBJ2-1; size: NA; V: TRBV9; D: NA; CDR3: CASSVATGKVGVYNEQFF; DNA: TGTGCCAGCAGCGTAGCTACAGGGAAGGTCGGGGTATACAATGAGCAGTTCTTC
J: TRBJ2-3; size: NA; V: TRBV27; D: TRBD1; CDR3: CASSPSRTGRTDTQYF; DNA: TGTGCCAGCAGTCCCTCCAGGACAGGACGCACAGATACGCAGTATTTT
J: TRBJ2-3; size: NA; V: TRBV6-4; D: TRBD2; CDR3: CANTGGLRTDTQYF; DNA: TGTGCCAATACGGGGGGTCTCCGCACAGATACGCAGTATTTT
J: TRBJ1-1; size: NA; V: TRBV29-1; D: NA; CDR3: CSSSYRDSGAFF; DNA: TGCAGCTCCAGCTACAGGGATTCGGGAGCTTTCTTT
J: TRBJ2-7; size: NA; V: TRBV6-5; D: NA; CDR3: CASRKGGGANYEQYF; DNA: TGTGCCAGCAGAAAGGGTGGGGGGGCCAACTACGAGCAGTACTTC